The sequence of this TCR beta chain was determined in a study of cytomegalovirus exposure and HLA in healthy donors listed by TCRdb under 2017. For context, the study as a whole: According to an earlier analysis of several hundred of the donors, 150 million to 200 million T cells yielded 95 million to 140 million unique TCR beta sequences and approximately 300 Gb of sequence data. Alongside the repertoire data, information on donor age, sex, ethnicity and CMV serostatus was compiled. The study profiled the T cell repertoires of under 700 subjects by immunosequencing and related them to cytomegalovirus serostatus. Roughly 290 gigabases of sequencing data and around 80 million unique TCR sequences made up an early release that covered over 550 HLA-typed donors. The study combined high-throughput TCR immunosequencing, statistical association of individual TCRs with disease status, and machine learning to predict cytomegalovirus infection status. The study aimed to test whether signatures of past pathogen exposure could be identified by cataloging public T cell receptors. Rather than using new phenotypic data, the later analysis identified candidate immune exposures from TCR beta sequences and from how often those sequences occurred across donors. Genome-wide SNP genotypes for about 65% of the 666 donors were used in a later genetic analysis, which treated that subset as a discovery cohort. To study patterns of TCR occurrence, a later analysis re-analyzed previously published TCR beta repertoires from several hundred donors and added high-resolution HLA genotyping. In addition to the first cohort of several hundred subjects, a separate validation cohort of approximately 110 different subjects was used. A handful of DR-DQ haplotypes were handled as single units for association and clustering because linkage in the cohort was strong. Every repertoire in the discovery cohort had been generated on one and the same sequencing platform. Among about 400 genotyped donors of the cohort, an average of approximately 200,000 unique TCR beta nucleotide sequences was sequenced per donor, of which about 20% were non-productive. Of the 350 to 450 genotyped donors, 70% to 90% were placed in the genetic ancestry cluster associated with self-reported Caucasian donors. Both class I and class II loci were covered by HLA typing, at four-digit resolution. Typing coverage varied by locus: roughly 629-640 donors for A, B, C, DRB1 and DQB1; roughly 510 for DQA1; more than 600 for DPA1; roughly 470 for DPB1. An earlier analysis of roughly 600 of the donors used high-throughput TCR beta sequencing to judge whether each TCR beta V gene segment behaved as functional or pseudogenic. General study outcomes and caveats: Specific HLA alleles were associated with 16,951 TCR beta sequences at a false discovery rate of 0.05 in a later analysis. Because the 87-base-pair reads could not distinguish some IMGT-functional V segments, including TRBV6-2 and TRBV6-3, those segments were excluded. The study listed around 160 TCR beta chains as associated with cytomegalovirus. Strong co-occurrence of HLA alleles, especially DR and DQ, made assigning TCR associations to individual alleles difficult. An earlier analysis of 450 to 750 of the donors showed that most TCR beta V segments appeared in productive rearrangements either about 87% or about 30% of the time, which broadly matched IMGT annotations. Linkage disequilibrium might explain the correlated functional status among segregating V segments, but an unknown experimental factor could not be ruled out. A cluster of highly shared sequence variants was judged likely to be a technical artifact of the sequencing pipeline. Compared with the approximately 720-donor mean, donors in an Asian-associated ancestry cluster had fewer N-insertions in productive TCRs, according to a later genetic analysis. The authors suggested that the approach could potentially be extended to other disease states and immunological phenotypes. Sequencing depth was assumed to be roughly uniform across donors in the presence/absence analyses, though that assumption may not hold. A later analysis found that HLA-associated TCR beta chains were more clonally expanded and had lower generation probabilities than equally common non-associated chains. Immune exposure information for the cohort was limited to CMV serostatus. In a later analysis, most CMV-associated TCR beta chains were found to appear HLA-restricted, with HLA associations seemingly driven largely by CMV exposure. Because HLA typing was missing for some donors at each locus, association tests included only the typed subset. This cohort had only TCR beta chains sequenced, and the lack of alpha or paired-chain data limited which features could be detected. Most TCR sequences were seen in very few donors, while some public TCRs were found in many individuals. In vitro tests confirmed that a few of the cytomegalovirus-associated TCR beta chains recognize cytomegalovirus antigens. The classifier was reported to diagnose cytomegalovirus status with high specificity and sensitivity in both the original and validation cohorts. A later analysis reported that several top co-occurrence clusters appeared linked to parvovirus B19, influenza, CMV and Epstein-Barr virus. In a later analysis, the rate of TCR association differed among HLA loci, with DRB1 alleles having the most associated TCRs and HLA-C alleles having the fewest. An association between a missense DCLRE1C variant and V-gene and J-gene trimming of TCR beta chains was found in a later genetic analysis and replicated in an independent cohort. Because counts were too low, some 17 rarely observed V segments, including chromosome 9 orphons, were left out of the earlier analysis of over 550 of the donors. A further reported finding was that TCR beta sequences accurately predicted the HLA-A and HLA-B alleles for most subjects in the first cohort.

Library method: the immunoSEQ multiplex PCR assay. For the multiplex PCR, a mixture combining 60 forward primers for TCR Vbeta segments and 13 reverse primers for TCR Jbeta segments was used. The CDR3 region of rearranged TCR beta genes was amplified from genomic DNA with a multiplex PCR assay. The Illumina HiSeq System was used to sequence the amplified TCR beta libraries as 87-base-pair reads. In the paper's pipeline: A later analysis tallied some 79 million unique TCR beta chains across the 666 repertoires, and about 10 million of those chains were shared by two or more donors. To remove PCR and sequencing errors, raw reads were error-corrected and collapsed into unique sequences using a nearest-neighbor algorithm that merged closely related sequences. V, D and J gene segments were assigned by aligning CDR3 sequences to IMGT reference sequences. For a sequence to be retained, a match of at least six nucleotides to both a V gene segment and a J gene segment was required. A rearrangement was called productive if the CDR3 had no stop codons and remained in frame with V and J, and every other rearrangement was called non-productive. CDR3 was defined according to IMGT convention as the region running from the second conserved V-encoded cysteine to the conserved J-encoded phenylalanine. The earlier analysis of around 640 of the donors excluded sequences that lacked an unambiguous match to a single V gene segment. An earlier analysis of several hundred of the donors classified V segments as functional when productive rearrangements were above 56.7% and as segregating when the standard deviation between donors was above 5%. To diagnose cytomegalovirus status from the catalog of TCR beta chain sequences, a statistical classification framework was built. In a later analysis, TCR nucleotide sequences were compared against IMGT/GENE-DB human TR gene sequences so that V and J genes could be assigned. The TCRdist pipeline was used in a later analysis to assign CDR3 sequences and most-parsimonious VDJ recombination scenarios. In a later analysis, every TCR beta chain was defined by the combination of its CDR3 amino acid sequence and its V-gene family, and reads without a unique V-gene family were dropped. To address suspected cross-contamination and a sequencing artifact, a later analysis removed several hundred highly shared, low-generation-probability nucleotide sequences. In a later analysis, a clonal expansion index for each public chain was calculated from normalized within-repertoire ranks of inferred template counts. In a later analysis, generation probabilities were computed using a VDJ recombination model fitted to out-of-frame rearrangements, and the results were checked against IGoR. Hypergeometric tests were used in a later analysis to score TCR-TCR, TCR-HLA and TCR-CMV co-occurrence, with a repertoire-size bias correction applied to the TCR pairs. In a later analysis, false discovery rates were estimated by permuting HLA or CMV assignments 20 times. In a later analysis, co-occurring TCRs were grouped using DBSCAN, and TCRdist sequence similarity was added for clustering within HLA-allele-positive subsets. Repertoires with fewer than 30,000 or more than 120,000 public chains, plus five repertoires with anomalous nucleotide sharing, were excluded from co-occurrence clustering. The table was pulled from immuneACCESS by TCRdb, which kept in-frame rearrangements only. Such tables lose some clones; where checked, under half of the loss comes from unresolved V genes, and the rest has no known cause. V and J calls and clone size are as listed in that table; D and trimming were resolved from the DNA. Within this sample are more than 200,000 clones, with about 83% of them counted one time only. The ten largest clones take up less than 20% of the sample.

Concerning this clone itself: The antigen it binds to is not known. The sample holds no much larger clone one base away, and base qualities are not on file.

V loses 6 bases, J loses 5 bases, and the germline ends lie 17 bases apart. The germline V gene (reference sequence) specifies MNHEY as CDR1 and SMNVEV as CDR2. The CDR3 spans 15 residues, from the cysteine through the phenylalanine. CDR3 DNA is the only sequence kept; it has 45 bases, read in frame from the first base. The cohort was made up of 650 to 700 healthy bone marrow donors. At the time of sampling, every cohort member was nominally healthy, though immune exposures that went unrecorded were likely present. The donor tested CMV seronegative and was one of the 352 seronegative cohort members. A peripheral blood sample was collected from each donor, and TCR beta sequencing was performed on peripheral blood mononuclear cells. The Qiagen DNeasy Blood Extraction Kit was used to extract genomic DNA from the blood cell samples.

The TCR originated in a man aged 35-49 years in good health and CMV-seronegative. The sequence links TRBV27 to TRBJ2-1; a weak D assignment points to TRBD2 (6 bases agree). The sample comprised PBMCs. The CDR3 has the sequence CASSLSGTFHNEQFF. The DNA sequence is as follows: TGTGCCAGCAGCCTTTCCGGGACTTTTCACAATGAGCAGTTCTTC.